This T cell receptor beta chain was obtained from a study of tumor-infiltrating lymphocytes in oesophageal squamous cell carcinoma. TCRdb reprocessed the PCR reads via MiXCR and lists one record per CDR3 protein. This sample carries around 12,000 distinct CDR3 sequences, 58% of them seen once, and the ten largest clones take approximately 30%. Material for sequencing was esophageal tumor tissue. This TCR derives from a female donor with esophageal squamous cell carcinoma.

The CDR3 reads CASSLGGGDGDGYTF. The CDR3 DNA reads as TGTGCCAGCAGCCTGGGAGGGGGGGATGGTGATGGCTACACCTTC. J is TRBJ1-2 and V is TRBV7-9; a weak D match, TRBD1 (6 bases). The V gene lost 5 bases and the J gene lost 6 bases, with 19 bases spanning the gap. Germline CDR1 is SEHNR and CDR2 is FQNEAQ (reference sequence). The CDR3 length is 15 residues.